The next 14 T cell receptor beta chains were all read from a single sample in a study of identical twins. TCRdb re-called the 5' RACE reads through MiXCR, storing one row per CDR3 protein. The table has approximately 590,000 distinct CDR3 sequences, approximately 9.6% seen once. This sample was shared with a second study, whose subject was yellow fever vaccine responses in identical twins.

The sample consisted of PBMCs. These receptors all come from a woman younger than 35 in good health.

This clonotype was seen ten or more times. The CDR3 loop reads CSAPLGSSYNEQFF. The CDR3 DNA follows: TGCAGTGCACCCCTGGGGAGCTCCTACAATGAGCAGTTCTTC. The gene calls are TRBV20-1 and TRBJ2-1, with D tentatively TRBD2 (5 bases). Trimming left V 6 bases short and J 0 bases short, with 12 bases between. The CDR3 is made up of 14 amino acids. Germline V gene lookup returns CDR1 DFQATT and CDR2 SNEGSKA (reference sequence).

This clonotype was counted many times. The rearrangement joins TRBV29-1 to TRBJ2-7; weak D call: TRBD2 (6 bases). The V end was cut by 4 bases, the J end by 3 bases, with 16 bases between. There are 14 residues in the CDR3. CDR1 is SQVTM, CDR2 ANQGSEA, per germline. The CDR3 reads CSVVPERAFYEQYF. CDR3 bases: TGCAGCGTTGTGCCCGAGCGGGCCTTCTACGAGCAGTACTTC.

This clonotype was picked up a small number of times. The rearrangement links TRBV30 to TRBJ1-2; D gene uncertain. V dropped 0 bases and J dropped 8 bases, with 10 bases sitting between them. The germline CDR1 and CDR2 sequences are GTSNPN and SVGIG (reference sequence). The CDR3 covers 12 residues. The CDR3 nucleotides are TGTGCCTGGAGTGTAGGAGGGATCGGCTACACCTTC. This codes for CAWSVGGIGYTF.

Many counts were recorded for this clonotype. J is TRBJ2-2 and V is TRBV3-1; 7 nucleotides agree with TRBD1. The CDR3 has 15 amino acids. Germline CDR1 is LGHDT and CDR2 is YNNKEL (reference sequence). Trimming removed 3 bases from V and 4 bases from J; junction bases left unmatched: 5. The CDR3 loop reads CASSQDRSTTGELFF. CDR3 DNA: TGTGCCAGCAGCCAGGACAGGTCGACCACCGGGGAGCTGTTTTTT.

V and J are TRBV3-1 and TRBJ2-4, with D possibly being TRBD1 or TRBD2 (5 bases each). The CDR3 has 15 residues. The V end was cut by 4 bases, the J end by 9 bases, with 19 bases between. Germline CDR1 LGHDT, CDR2 YNNKEL (reference sequence). DNA for the CDR3: TGTGCCAGCAGCCCCCCGGGACGCCAGGAAACCATTCAGTACTTC. This sequence encodes CASSPPGRQETIQYF.

A few counts support this clonotype. The rearrangement links TRBV5-1 to TRBJ2-1, with TRBD1 identical over 9 bases. V lost 0 bases to trimming and J lost 5 bases; unmatched junction nucleotides: 6. CDR3 size: 16 residues. The germline V gene encodes CDR1 SGHRS and CDR2 YFSETQ. The CDR3, as DNA: TGCGCCAGCAGCTTGGGCGGGACAGGGTACGACAATGAGCAGTTCTTC. This translates into CASSLGGTGYDNEQFF.

This clonotype was seen only a few times. The V call is TRBV5-5, the J call TRBJ2-1; TRBD2 agrees at 7 bases. From germline, CDR1 is SGHKS and CDR2 YYEKEE (reference sequence). J gave up 7 bases and V 6 bases, and 10 bases lay outside the gene matches. This CDR3 spans 14 amino acids. The CDR3 DNA reads as TGTGCCAGCATCCTAGGCGGGGGTCGTAATGAGCAGTTCTTC. Protein product: CASILGGGRNEQFF. The variable domain in full, completed from reference TRBV5-5 and TRBJ2-1, reads DAGVTQSPTHLIKTRGQQVTLRCSPISGHKSVSWYQQVLGQGPQFIFQYYEKEERGRGNFPDRFSARQFPNYSSELNVNALLLGDSALYLCASILGGGRNEQFFGPGTRLTVL.

The chain carries TRBV20-1 and TRBJ2-1, with 7 bases that match TRBD2. Germline CDR1 and CDR2: DFQATT and SNEGSKA (reference sequence). The CDR3 covers 15 residues. Trimming took 2 bases from V and 6 from J; bases not matched to a gene: 10. The DNA for the CDR3 is TGCAGTGCTAGAATTCTAGCGGCAGATCCCAATGAGCAGTTCTTC. This codes for CSARILAADPNEQFF.

This clonotype occurred many times. J is TRBJ1-2 and V is TRBV20-1; D uncertain. CDR3 size: 12 residues. V was shortened by 1 base and J by 6 bases, with 9 bases between the two germline ends. Per the germline V gene, CDR1 is DFQATT and CDR2 is SNEGSKA (reference sequence). This CDR3 is CSARVGLDGYTF. The CDR3 DNA follows: TGCAGTGCTAGAGTGGGTTTGGATGGCTACACCTTC.

This clonotype has only a few counts. This chain joins TRBV7-9 and TRBJ2-1; the match to TRBD2 covers 15 bases. The CDR3 consists of 17 residues. The trim removed 5 bases at V and 8 bases at J, leaving 10 bases unmatched. Germline V lookup: CDR1 SEHNR, CDR2 FQNEAQ (reference sequence). CDR3 sequence: CASSGGTSGGSRDEQFF. For the CDR3, the DNA is TGTGCCAGCAGCGGAGGGACTAGCGGGGGGAGTAGGGATGAGCAGTTCTTC.

In its sample, this clonotype was seen a few times. The chain combines TRBV20-1 with TRBJ2-5; D unresolved. Trimming took off 3 bases at V and 2 bases at J, with 10 bases between the two ends. This CDR3 comprises 13 residues. CDR1 and CDR2 from the germline V gene are DFQATT and SNEGSKA (reference sequence). The CDR3 loop reads CSASNDLQETQYF. As DNA, the CDR3 is TGCAGTGCTAGTAACGATCTACAAGAGACCCAGTACTTC.

V usage is TRBV20-1 and J usage is TRBJ2-6; the match to TRBD2 covers 7 bases. The CDR3 is 16 residues long. The germline V gene has CDR1 DFQATT and CDR2 SNEGSKA (reference sequence). With 5 bases clipped from V and 0 bases from J, the junction kept 7 bases outside the gene matches. The CDR3 is CSAGPAGSSGANVLTF. CDR3 sequence (DNA): TGCAGTGCTGGGCCAGCGGGGAGCTCTGGGGCCAACGTCCTGACTTTC.

V is TRBV20-1 and J is TRBJ2-3, with 7 bases identical to TRBD2. This CDR3 comprises 14 residues. In germline, CDR1 is DFQATT, CDR2 SNEGSKA (reference sequence). The J segment lost 8 bases and the V segment lost 0 bases, leaving 8 bases of the junction unmatched. DNA of the CDR3: TGCAGTGCTAGAGAAAGGGACTACCCGCGTACGCAGTATTTT. It translates to CSARERDYPRTQYF.

This clonotype was recorded many times. The rearrangement joins TRBV12-3 or TRBV12-4 to TRBJ1-3; TRBD1 agrees at 10 bases. After removal of 6 bases from V and 4 bases from J, the junction contained 9 bases not matched to a gene. This CDR3 is built from 16 residues. The CDR3 sequence is CASSGRGQGKGNTIYF. The CDR3 DNA reads as TGTGCCAGCAGCGGTCGGGGACAGGGGAAAGGAAACACCATATATTTT.